One T cell receptor beta chain is described in this entry. Its specificity is not known. The data were produced by immunoSEQ multiplex PCR, yet TCRdb's version contains in-frame clones alone and is incomplete. The repertoire holds roughly 30,000 clones, approximately 84% seen once, with roughly 10% in the top ten. The data were obtained in a study of early stage breast cancer tumors. Background on the study: Most of the 16 invasive tumors were ER+, PR+ and HER2-. The ER+/PR+/HER2- tumors included 7 to 9 ductal and four lobular carcinomas.

Points from the study as a whole: Tumor and normal breast were distinguished via blood comparison in 14 of 16 patients. Chain pairing and CD4, CD8 or FOXP3 expression were not captured.

The CDR3 runs 14 residues. Germline V gene data show CDR1 as MNHNS and CDR2 as SASEGT. V was shortened by 10 bases and J by 0 bases, with 14 bases between the two germline ends. This sequence joins TRBV6-1 and TRBJ2-3; D not certain. The source of this sequence is a person aged 45 to 59 with breast cancer. The material sequenced was blood. The CDR3 is CATLTETSTDTQYF. CDR3 DNA sequence: TGTGCCACCCTTACTGAAACCAGCACAGATACGCAGTATTTT.